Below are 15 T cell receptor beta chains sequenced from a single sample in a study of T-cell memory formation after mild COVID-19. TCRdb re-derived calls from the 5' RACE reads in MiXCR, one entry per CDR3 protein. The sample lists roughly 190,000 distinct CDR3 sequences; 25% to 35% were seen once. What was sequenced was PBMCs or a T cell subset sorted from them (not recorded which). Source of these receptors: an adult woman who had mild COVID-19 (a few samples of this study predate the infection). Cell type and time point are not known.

CDR3 in DNA: TGCGCCAGCAGCCCCGAAGGGCGGATGACCTACAATGAGCAGTTCTTC. This sequence encodes CASSPEGRMTYNEQFF. This rearrangement joins TRBV4-3 to TRBJ2-1, with D unresolved. CDR3 size: 16 residues. Deletions cut 4 bases from V and 2 bases from J, with 15 bases between. Germline values: CDR1 LGHNA, CDR2 YSLEER.

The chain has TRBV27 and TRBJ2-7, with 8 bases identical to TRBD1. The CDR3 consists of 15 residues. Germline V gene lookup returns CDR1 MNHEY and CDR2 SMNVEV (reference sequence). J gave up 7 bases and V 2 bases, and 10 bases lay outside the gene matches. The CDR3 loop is CASSLSAGGPWEQYF. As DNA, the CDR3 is TGTGCCAGCAGTTTAAGCGCAGGGGGCCCTTGGGAGCAGTACTTC.

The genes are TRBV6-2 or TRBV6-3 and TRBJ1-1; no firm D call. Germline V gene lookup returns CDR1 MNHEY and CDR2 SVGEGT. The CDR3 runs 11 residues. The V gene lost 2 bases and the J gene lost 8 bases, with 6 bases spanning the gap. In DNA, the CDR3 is TGTGCCAGCAGTTACCTCCAGGAAGCTTTCTTT. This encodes CASSYLQEAFF.

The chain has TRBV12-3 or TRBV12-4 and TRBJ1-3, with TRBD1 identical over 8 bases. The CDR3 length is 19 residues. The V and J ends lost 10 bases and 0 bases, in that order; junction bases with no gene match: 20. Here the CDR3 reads CATSRPHGTGSSSGNTIYF. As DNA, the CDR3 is TGTGCCACCTCGAGACCACACGGGACAGGATCCAGCTCTGGAAACACCATATATTTT.

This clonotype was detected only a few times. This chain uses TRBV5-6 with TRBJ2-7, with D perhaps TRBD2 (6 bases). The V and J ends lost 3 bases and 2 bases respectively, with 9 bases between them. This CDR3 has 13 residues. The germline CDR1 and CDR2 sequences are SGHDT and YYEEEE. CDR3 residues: CASSSPSAYEQYF. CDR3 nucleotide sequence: TGTGCCAGCAGCTCTCCTAGCGCCTACGAGCAGTACTTC.

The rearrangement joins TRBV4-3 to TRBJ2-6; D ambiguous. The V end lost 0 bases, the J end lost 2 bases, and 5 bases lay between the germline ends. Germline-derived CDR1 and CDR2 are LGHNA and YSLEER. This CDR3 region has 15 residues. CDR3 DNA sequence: TGCGCCAGCAGCCAAGATTCGACTGGGGCCAACGTCCTGACTTTC. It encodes CASSQDSTGANVLTF.

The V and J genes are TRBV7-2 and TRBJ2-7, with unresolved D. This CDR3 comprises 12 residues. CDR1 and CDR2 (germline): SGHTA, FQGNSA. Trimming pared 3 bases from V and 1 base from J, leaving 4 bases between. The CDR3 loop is CASSFLSYEQYF. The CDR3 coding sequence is TGTGCCAGCAGCTTCCTATCCTACGAGCAGTACTTC.

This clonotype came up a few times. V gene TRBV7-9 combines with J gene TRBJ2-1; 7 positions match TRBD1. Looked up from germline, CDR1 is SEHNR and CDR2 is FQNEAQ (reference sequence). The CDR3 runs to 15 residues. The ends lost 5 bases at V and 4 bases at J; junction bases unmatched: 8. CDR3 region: CASSHRDSRYNEQFF. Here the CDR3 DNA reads TGTGCCAGCAGCCACCGGGACAGTCGATACAATGAGCAGTTCTTC.

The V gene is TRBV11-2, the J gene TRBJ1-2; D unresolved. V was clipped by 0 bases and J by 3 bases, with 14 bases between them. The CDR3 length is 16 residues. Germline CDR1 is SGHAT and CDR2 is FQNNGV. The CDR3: CASSLDLGRLYYGYTF. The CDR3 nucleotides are TGTGCCAGCAGCTTAGATTTGGGCCGATTGTACTATGGCTACACCTTC.

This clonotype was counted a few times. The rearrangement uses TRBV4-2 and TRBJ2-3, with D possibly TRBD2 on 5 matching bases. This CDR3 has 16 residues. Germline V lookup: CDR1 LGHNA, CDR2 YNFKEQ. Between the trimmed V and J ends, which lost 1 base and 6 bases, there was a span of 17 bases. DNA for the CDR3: TGTGCCAGCAGCCAAGTTGAAACTAGATCTGGGGATACGCAGTATTTT. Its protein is CASSQVETRSGDTQYF.

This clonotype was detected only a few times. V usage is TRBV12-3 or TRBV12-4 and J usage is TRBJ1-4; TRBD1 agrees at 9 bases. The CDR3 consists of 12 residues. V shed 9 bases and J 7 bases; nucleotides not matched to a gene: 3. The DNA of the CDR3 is TGTGCCAGTACAGGGGGCTTTGAAAAACTGTTTTTT. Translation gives CASTGGFEKLFF.

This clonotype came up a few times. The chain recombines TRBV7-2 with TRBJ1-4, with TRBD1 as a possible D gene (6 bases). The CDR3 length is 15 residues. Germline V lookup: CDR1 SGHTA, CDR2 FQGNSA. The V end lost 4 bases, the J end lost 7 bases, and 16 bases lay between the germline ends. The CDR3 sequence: CASSYPQGQSEKLFF. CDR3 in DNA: TGTGCCAGCAGCTACCCCCAGGGGCAGAGTGAAAAACTGTTTTTT.

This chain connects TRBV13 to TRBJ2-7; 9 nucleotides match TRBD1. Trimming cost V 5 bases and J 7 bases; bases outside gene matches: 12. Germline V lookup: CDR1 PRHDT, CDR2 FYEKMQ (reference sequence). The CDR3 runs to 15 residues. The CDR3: CASSGPGQGTGEQYF. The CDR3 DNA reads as TGTGCCAGCAGCGGACCGGGACAGGGAACGGGTGAGCAGTACTTC.

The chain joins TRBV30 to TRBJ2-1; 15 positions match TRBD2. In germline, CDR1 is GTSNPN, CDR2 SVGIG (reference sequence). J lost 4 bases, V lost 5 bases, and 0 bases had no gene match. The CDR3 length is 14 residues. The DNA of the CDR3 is TGTGCCTGGGGACTAGCGGGAGGGTACAATGAGCAGTTCTTC. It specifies CAWGLAGGYNEQFF.

The CDR3 DNA is TGTGCCAGCGGGACTAGCGGGAGTGGCGGGCAGTACTTC. It translates to CASGTSGSGGQYF. The chain links TRBV2 to TRBJ2-7; TRBD2 agrees at 14 bases. Looked up from germline, CDR1 is SNHLY and CDR2 is FYNNEI. V shed 8 bases, J shed 9 bases, and the junction held 6 bases outside the gene matches. The CDR3 totals 13 residues. Full variable domain (remainder filled in from reference TRBV2 and TRBJ2-7): EPEVTQTPSHQVTQMGQEVILRCVPISNHLYFYWYRQILGQKVEFLVSFYNNEISEKSEIFDDQFSVERPDGSNFTLKIRSTKLEDSAMYFCASGTSGSGGQYFGPGTRLTVT.